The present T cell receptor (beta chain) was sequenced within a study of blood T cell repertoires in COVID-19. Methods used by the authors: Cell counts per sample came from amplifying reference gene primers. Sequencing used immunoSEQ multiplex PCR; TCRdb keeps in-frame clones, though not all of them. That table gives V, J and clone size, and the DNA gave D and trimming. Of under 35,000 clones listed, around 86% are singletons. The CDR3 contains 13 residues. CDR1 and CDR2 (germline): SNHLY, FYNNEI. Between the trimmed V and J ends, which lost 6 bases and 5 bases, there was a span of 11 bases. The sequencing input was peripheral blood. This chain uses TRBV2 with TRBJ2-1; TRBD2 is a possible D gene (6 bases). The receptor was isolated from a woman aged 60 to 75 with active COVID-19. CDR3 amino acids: CASRMGLNNEQFF. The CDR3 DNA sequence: TGTGCCAGCAGAATGGGACTGAACAATGAGCAGTTCTTC. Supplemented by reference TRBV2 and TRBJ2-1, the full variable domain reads EPEVTQTPSHQVTQMGQEVILRCVPISNHLYFYWYRQILGQKVEFLVSFYNNEISEKSEIFDDQFSVERPDGSNFTLKIRSTKLEDSAMYFCASRMGLNNEQFFGPGTRLTVL.